These 15 T cell receptor beta chains were sequenced from one sample in a study of OX40 agonist ivuxolimab in advanced cancers. Produced via immunoSEQ multiplex PCR; TCRdb's table is partial and in-frame only. This sample carries 70,000 or so clones, 87% of them seen once, and the ten largest clones take roughly 2%. The specimen comprised CD4+ or CD8+ T cells sorted from blood, sampled in a trial of the OX40 agonist ivuxolimab. These receptors were taken from an adult with an advanced solid tumor such as melanoma, head and neck, liver or kidney cancer.

The J gene is TRBJ1-1, the V gene TRBV29-1; 8 bases are a match to TRBD1. The CDR3 has 13 amino acids. Germline V gives CDR1 SQVTM, CDR2 ANQGSEA. The V gene end was trimmed by 6 bases and the J gene end by 1 base; junction bases not matched to a gene: 4. The CDR3: CSVRGQENTEAFF. CDR3 sequence (DNA): TGCAGCGTGAGGGGACAGGAGAACACTGAAGCTTTCTTT.

The gene calls are TRBV5-1 and TRBJ1-5; TRBD1 aligns across 10 bases. Per the germline V gene, CDR1 is SGHRS and CDR2 is YFSETQ. The CDR3 is made up of 15 amino acids. J was trimmed by 6 bases and V by 3 bases; bases with no gene match: 6. CDR3 sequence: CASSSTGGAGQPQHF. The CDR3 DNA reads as TGCGCCAGCAGCTCGACAGGGGGCGCGGGTCAGCCCCAGCATTTT.

V and J are TRBV11-2 and TRBJ2-1; D unresolved. The CDR3 is 14 amino acids. Trimming shortened V by 1 base and J by 6 bases, and 10 bases separated the two germline ends. Germline-derived CDR1 and CDR2 are SGHAT and FQNNGV. The CDR3 reads CASSLGVPSNEQFF. In DNA, the CDR3 is TGTGCCAGCAGCTTAGGGGTGCCTTCCAATGAGCAGTTCTTC. Drawing the rest from reference TRBV11-2 and TRBJ2-1, the complete variable domain is EAGVAQSPRYKIIEKRQSVAFWCNPISGHATLYWYQQILGQGPKLLIQFQNNGVVDDSQLPKDRFSAERLKGVDSTLKIQPAKLEDSAVYLCASSLGVPSNEQFFGPGTRLTVL.

The chain recombines TRBV15 with TRBJ2-5; no firm D call. Near its end, the DNA agrees better with TRBJ2-7, so the J call may be wrong. CDR3 length: 14 residues. CDR1 is LNHNV, CDR2 YYDKDF, per germline (reference sequence). CDR3 loop: CATSRDRVDYEQYF. The CDR3 DNA reads TGTGCCACCAGCAGAGATCGGGTAGACTACGAGCAGTACTTC.

The gene calls are TRBV5-1 and TRBJ1-4, with 8 nucleotides matching TRBD1. CDR1 is SGHRS and CDR2 is YFSETQ in the germline V gene. J gave up 3 bases and V 4 bases, and 5 bases lay outside the gene matches. There are 15 residues in the CDR3. Here the CDR3 reads CASSTGQGSNEKLFF. In DNA form, the CDR3 reads TGCGCCAGCAGCACCGGACAGGGATCTAATGAAAAACTGTTTTTT.

This clone occurred a few times. The chain carries TRBV18 and TRBJ1-6; 7 nucleotides align to TRBD1. V gave up 0 bases and J gave up 10 bases; unmatched junction bases: 12. The CDR3 is 17 amino acids. Germline V gene data show CDR1 as KGHSH and CDR2 as LQKENI. DNA of the CDR3: TGTGCCAGCTCACCACCAGGTCACGGGACAGATGGGTCACCCCTCCACTTT. It specifies CASSPPGHGTDGSPLHF.

The gene calls are TRBV6-6 and TRBJ1-2; 8 bases are a match to TRBD1. The V gene end was trimmed by 3 bases and the J gene end by 7 bases; junction bases not matched to a gene: 7. CDR1 and CDR2 from the germline V gene are MNHNY and SVGAGI (reference sequence). CDR3 size: 14 residues. The CDR3 sequence: CASSYMQGASGYTF. The CDR3 DNA reads TGTGCCAGCAGTTATATGCAGGGGGCATCTGGCTACACCTTC.

The chain employs TRBV5-1 and TRBJ2-7; 15 nucleotides align to TRBD2. V shed 6 bases and J 6 bases; nucleotides not matched to a gene: 1. Per the germline V gene, CDR1 is SGHRS and CDR2 is YFSETQ. The CDR3 runs 13 residues. CDR3 sequence reads: CASTGLAGGEQYF. The CDR3 coding sequence is TGCGCCAGCACGGGACTAGCGGGGGGCGAGCAGTACTTC.

This chain links TRBV4-1 with TRBJ2-1; 9 nucleotides line up with TRBD2. CDR1 MGHRA and CDR2 YSYEKL come from the germline V gene. Losses at the gene ends were 4 bases for V and 4 bases for J; bases not matched to a gene: 5. This CDR3 has 15 residues. This CDR3 reads CASSPREGLYNEQFF. The DNA of the CDR3 is TGCGCCAGCAGCCCGCGGGAGGGCCTATACAATGAGCAGTTCTTC.

The V gene is TRBV7-8, the J gene TRBJ2-3; maybe TRBD1 (5 bases). V was pared by 8 bases and J by 0 bases, with 12 bases between. Germline loops: CDR1 SGHVS, CDR2 FQNEAQ. CDR3 length: 14 amino acids. The CDR3 nucleotides read TGTGCCAGCGCAGTTCGACAGAGCACAGATACGCAGTATTTT. Amino acid sequence: CASAVRQSTDTQYF.

The J gene is TRBJ1-2, the V gene TRBV5-1; possibly TRBD1 for D (6 bases). The germline V gene has CDR1 SGHRS and CDR2 YFSETQ. V lost 4 bases and J 8 bases, leaving 18 bases between the germline ends. There are 14 residues in the CDR3. CDR3 protein: CASSIGQLSLGYTF. In nucleotides, the CDR3 is TGCGCCAGCAGCATAGGACAGCTCTCACTAGGCTACACCTTC.

This chain links TRBV20-1 with TRBJ1-2; 7 bases line up with TRBD1. Trimming removed 3 bases from V and 14 bases from J; junction bases left unmatched: 9. This CDR3 is 11 amino acids long. CDR1 is DFQATT and CDR2 is SNEGSKA in the germline V gene (reference sequence). This CDR3 is CSARGTGASTF. The CDR3 DNA reads as TGCAGTGCTAGGGGAACAGGGGCGTCAACCTTC.

The chain joins TRBV11-1 to TRBJ1-2; D remains ambiguous. The length of the CDR3 is 12 residues. Germline CDR1 is SGHAT and CDR2 is FQDESV (reference sequence). Trimming shortened V by 5 bases and J by 4 bases, and 8 bases separated the two germline ends. CDR3 sequence (DNA): TGTGCCAGCAGCACTGAGGGCTATGGCTACACCTTC. Residues: CASSTEGYGYTF.

The chain uses TRBV5-5 and TRBJ2-3; D gene unclear. The CDR3 extends over 16 amino acids. Trimming shortened V by 0 bases and J by 2 bases, and 13 bases separated the two germline ends. Germline V gives CDR1 SGHKS, CDR2 YYEKEE (reference sequence). CDR3 nucleotides: TGTGCCAGCAGCTTGGTATCAGGCAGCTTCACAGATACGCAGTATTTT. It codes for CASSLVSGSFTDTQYF.

This clone was picked up one time. This chain links TRBV10-1 with TRBJ1-2, with TRBD1 matching 7 bases. Losses at the gene ends were 6 bases for V and 4 bases for J; bases not matched to a gene: 5. CDR3 length: 13 residues. The germline V gene encodes CDR1 WNHNN and CDR2 SYGVQD (reference sequence). The CDR3, as DNA: TGCGCCAGCAGCGACAGGGCGAGCTATGGCTACACCTTC. Its protein is CASSDRASYGYTF.